Listed below are T cell receptor beta chains from one sample, sequenced in a study of T-cell reconstitution after alpha-beta-depleted transplantation in children. TCRdb used MiXCR to reprocess the PCR reads, holding one entry per CDR3 protein. The data hold under 300,000 distinct CDR3 sequences, with 9.7% observed a single time. This material consisted of PBMCs from the stem cell graft donor, taken from the stem cell graft. The origin of the receptors is a human donor who donated a stem cell graft to a child with SCID. The CDR3 runs from the conserved cysteine through the conserved F or W. The order of the fields is V gene, J gene, clone size, D gene, CDR3 protein, CDR3 DNA. The D gene is left open where the match is weak. Not all rows give a size; the values are once, few, many and, for expanded clones, a class.

TRBV4-1	TRBJ1-4	many	NA	CASSPFIGSPNEKLFF	TGCGCCAGCAGCCCCTTTATCGGTTCTCCTAATGAAAAACTGTTTTTT
TRBV19	TRBJ1-1	many	NA	CASGRPPLAFF	TGTGCCAGTGGGAGGCCTCCGCTAGCTTTCTTT
TRBV20-1	TRBJ2-7	few	NA	CSARARGYEQYF	TGCAGTGCTAGAGCCCGAGGGTACGAGCAGTACTTC
TRBV18	TRBJ2-7	many	NA	CASSRDSYEQYF	TGTGCCAGCTCCAGAGATTCCTACGAGCAGTACTTC
TRBV24-1	TRBJ2-2	many	NA	CATSASGVNTGELFF	TGTGCCACCAGTGCGTCGGGGGTTAACACCGGGGAGCTGTTTTTT
TRBV27	TRBJ2-1	many	NA	CASRLIGGSGNEQFF	TGTGCCAGCAGGCTTATTGGGGGCTCCGGCAATGAGCAGTTCTTC
TRBV10-3	TRBJ2-1	many	NA	CAISDSREPLEQFF	TGTGCCATCAGTGATAGCAGGGAGCCTCTTGAGCAGTTCTTC
TRBV20-1	TRBJ2-5	NA	TRBD2	CSAQRTSGGLGETQYF	TGCAGTGCTCAACGGACTAGCGGGGGCCTGGGGGAGACCCAGTACTTC
TRBV6-5	TRBJ2-3	many	NA	CASSFQGPNTDTQYF	TGTGCCAGCAGTTTCCAGGGACCCAACACAGATACGCAGTATTTT
TRBV27	TRBJ2-2	many	TRBD1	CASSKTGFANTGELFF	TGTGCCAGCAGCAAGACAGGGTTCGCGAACACCGGGGAGCTGTTTTTT
TRBV19	TRBJ1-5	NA	TRBD1	CASSGQGGQPQHF	TGTGCCAGTAGCGGACAGGGAGGTCAGCCCCAGCATTTT
TRBV7-8	TRBJ1-5	NA	NA	CASSSTVSNQPQHF	TGTGCCAGCAGTTCGACAGTCAGCAATCAGCCCCAGCATTTT
TRBV20-1	TRBJ1-6	many	NA	CSALSSYNSPLHF	TGCAGTGCTTTAAGCTCCTATAATTCACCCCTCCACTTT
TRBV7-2	TRBJ2-2	many	NA	CASSLSGAGRTGELFF	TGTGCCAGCAGCTTAAGTGGAGCAGGGCGAACCGGGGAGCTGTTTTTT
TRBV10-3	TRBJ2-1	many	NA	CAISGILGTLYNEQFF	TGTGCCATCAGTGGAATACTCGGGACCCTTTACAATGAGCAGTTCTTC
TRBV29-1	TRBJ2-1	many	TRBD1	CSVFRGGTEQFF	TGCAGCGTTTTTAGAGGGGGCACTGAGCAGTTCTTC
TRBV24-1	TRBJ2-5	many	NA	CATSDGHQETQYF	TGTGCCACCAGTGATGGCCACCAAGAGACCCAGTACTTC
TRBV5-1	TRBJ2-3	many	TRBD2	CASSYLAGGRGTDTQYF	TGCGCCAGCAGCTACCTAGCGGGGGGCCGCGGCACAGATACGCAGTATTTT
TRBV29-1	TRBJ1-2	many	NA	CSVERKGNYGYTF	TGCAGCGTTGAACGTAAGGGGAACTATGGCTACACCTTC
TRBV12-3/TRBV12-4	TRBJ2-6	many	NA	CASSLEPGFSSGANVLTF	TGTGCCAGCAGTTTAGAACCCGGTTTTAGCTCTGGGGCCAACGTCCTGACTTTC
TRBV20-1	TRBJ2-5	many	TRBD2	CSARLLAGFDQETQYF	TGCAGTGCTAGACTCTTAGCGGGGTTCGACCAAGAGACCCAGTACTTC
TRBV7-6	TRBJ2-4	many	NA	CASSKGGKDIQYF	TGTGCCAGCAGTAAGGGGGGGAAGGACATTCAGTACTTC
TRBV2	TRBJ2-2	many	TRBD1	CASGETGVSGELFF	TGTGCCAGCGGGGAGACAGGGGTGTCCGGGGAGCTGTTTTTT
TRBV6-1	TRBJ2-4	many	NA	CASSDGASDIQYF	TGTGCCAGCAGTGATGGGGCGAGTGACATTCAGTACTTC
TRBV24-1	TRBJ2-5	many	TRBD2	CATSDPTSGGQETQYF	TGTGCCACCAGTGACCCGACTAGCGGGGGGCAAGAGACCCAGTACTTC